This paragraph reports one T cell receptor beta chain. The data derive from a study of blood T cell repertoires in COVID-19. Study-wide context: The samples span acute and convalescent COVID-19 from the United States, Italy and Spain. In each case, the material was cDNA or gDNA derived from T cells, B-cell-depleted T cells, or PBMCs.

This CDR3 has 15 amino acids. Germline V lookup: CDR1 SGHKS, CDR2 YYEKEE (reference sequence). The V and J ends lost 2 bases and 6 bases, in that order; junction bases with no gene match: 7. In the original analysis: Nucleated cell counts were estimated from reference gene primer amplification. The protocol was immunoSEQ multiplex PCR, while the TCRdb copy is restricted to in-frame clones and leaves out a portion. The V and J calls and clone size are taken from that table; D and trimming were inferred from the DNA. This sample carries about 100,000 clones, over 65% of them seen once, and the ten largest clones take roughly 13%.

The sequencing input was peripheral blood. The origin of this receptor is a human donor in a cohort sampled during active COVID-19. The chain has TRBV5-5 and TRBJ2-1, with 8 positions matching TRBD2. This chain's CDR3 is CASSFGGAAVNEQFF. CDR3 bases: TGTGCCAGCAGCTTCGGGGGGGCCGCGGTCAATGAGCAGTTCTTC.